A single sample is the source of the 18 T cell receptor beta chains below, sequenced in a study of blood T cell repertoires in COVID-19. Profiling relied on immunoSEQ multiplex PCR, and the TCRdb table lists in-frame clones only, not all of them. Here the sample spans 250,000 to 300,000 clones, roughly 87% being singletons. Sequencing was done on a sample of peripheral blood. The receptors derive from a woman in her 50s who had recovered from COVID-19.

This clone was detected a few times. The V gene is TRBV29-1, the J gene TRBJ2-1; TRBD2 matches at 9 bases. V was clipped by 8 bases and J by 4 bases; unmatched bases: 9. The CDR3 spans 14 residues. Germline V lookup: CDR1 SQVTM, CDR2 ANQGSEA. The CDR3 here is CSSRSGRMYNEQFF. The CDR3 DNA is TGCAGCTCTCGAAGCGGGAGGATGTACAATGAGCAGTTCTTC.

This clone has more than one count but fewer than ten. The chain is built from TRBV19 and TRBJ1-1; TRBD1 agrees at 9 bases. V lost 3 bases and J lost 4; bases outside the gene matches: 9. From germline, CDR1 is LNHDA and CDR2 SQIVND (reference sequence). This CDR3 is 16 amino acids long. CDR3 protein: CASSIFLPGQGTEAFF. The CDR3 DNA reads TGTGCCAGTAGTATTTTCCTTCCGGGACAGGGCACTGAAGCTTTCTTT.

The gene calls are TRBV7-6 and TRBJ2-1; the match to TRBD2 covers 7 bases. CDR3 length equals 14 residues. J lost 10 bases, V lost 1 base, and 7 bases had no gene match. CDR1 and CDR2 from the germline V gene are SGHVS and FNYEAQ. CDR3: CASSLGASGREQFF. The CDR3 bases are TGTGCCAGCAGCTTAGGGGCTAGCGGAAGAGAGCAGTTCTTC.

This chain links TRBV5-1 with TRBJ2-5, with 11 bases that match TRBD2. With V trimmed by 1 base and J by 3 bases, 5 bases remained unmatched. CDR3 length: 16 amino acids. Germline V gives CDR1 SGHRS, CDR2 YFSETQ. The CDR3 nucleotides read TGCGCCAGCAGCTTGTTAGCGGGGGGGCGTGAAGAGACCCAGTACTTC. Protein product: CASSLLAGGREETQYF.

For the CDR3, the DNA is TGTGCCAGCAGCCATGCTCTGAAGGGAGGCAAAAACATTCAGTACTTC. Its protein product is CASSHALKGGKNIQYF. The J gene is TRBJ2-4, the V gene TRBV4-2, with D tentatively TRBD2 (6 bases). The CDR3 has 16 residues. The germline V gene encodes CDR1 LGHNA and CDR2 YNFKEQ. Trimming stripped 3 bases from V and 3 bases from J, with 15 bases between.

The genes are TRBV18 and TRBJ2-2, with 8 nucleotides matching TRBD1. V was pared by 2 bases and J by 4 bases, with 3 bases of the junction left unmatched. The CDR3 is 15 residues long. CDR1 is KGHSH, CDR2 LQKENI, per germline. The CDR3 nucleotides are TGTGCCAGCTCACCAGAGACAGGGGTCACCGGGGAGCTGTTTTTT. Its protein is CASSPETGVTGELFF.

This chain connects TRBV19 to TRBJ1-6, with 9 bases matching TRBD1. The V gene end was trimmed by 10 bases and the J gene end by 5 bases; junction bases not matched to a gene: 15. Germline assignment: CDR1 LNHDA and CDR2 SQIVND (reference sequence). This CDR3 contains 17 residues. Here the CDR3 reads CATTDRGSSINNSPLHF. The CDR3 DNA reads TGTGCCACCACCGACAGGGGGTCTTCGATCAATAATTCACCCCTCCACTTT.

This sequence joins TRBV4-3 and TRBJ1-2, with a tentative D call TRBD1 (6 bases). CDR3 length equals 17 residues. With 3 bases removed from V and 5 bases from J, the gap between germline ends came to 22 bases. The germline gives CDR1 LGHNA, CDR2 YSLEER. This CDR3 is CASSQGGGFTAPYGYTF. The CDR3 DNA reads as TGCGCCAGCAGCCAGGGAGGGGGATTCACGGCTCCTTATGGCTACACCTTC.

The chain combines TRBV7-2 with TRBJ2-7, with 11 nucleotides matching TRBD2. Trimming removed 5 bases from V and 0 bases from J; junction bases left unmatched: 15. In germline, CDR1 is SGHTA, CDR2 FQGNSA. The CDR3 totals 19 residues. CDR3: CASSLGYGTSGLNSYEQYF. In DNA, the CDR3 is TGTGCCAGCAGCCTCGGCTACGGGACTAGCGGTCTAAACTCCTACGAGCAGTACTTC.

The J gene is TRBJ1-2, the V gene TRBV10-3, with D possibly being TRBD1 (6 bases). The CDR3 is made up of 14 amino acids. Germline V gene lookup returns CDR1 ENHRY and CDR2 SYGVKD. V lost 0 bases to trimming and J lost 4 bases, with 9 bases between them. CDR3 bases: TGTGCCATCAGTGAGTCGGCAGGGGTCTATGGCTACACCTTC. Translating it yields CAISESAGVYGYTF.

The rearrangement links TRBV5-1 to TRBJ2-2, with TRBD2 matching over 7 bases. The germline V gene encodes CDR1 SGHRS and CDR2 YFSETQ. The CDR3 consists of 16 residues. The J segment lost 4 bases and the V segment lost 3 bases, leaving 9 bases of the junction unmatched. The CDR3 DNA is TGCGCCAGCAGCTCCCAGGGAGGGTTGATCACCGGGGAGCTGTTTTTT. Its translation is CASSSQGGLITGELFF.

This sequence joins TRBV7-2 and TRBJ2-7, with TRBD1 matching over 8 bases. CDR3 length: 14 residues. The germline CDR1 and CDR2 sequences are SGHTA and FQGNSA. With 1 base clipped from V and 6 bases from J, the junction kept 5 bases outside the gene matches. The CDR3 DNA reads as TGTGCCAGCAGCTTAGGTCGGACAGGGCTCGAGCAGTACTTC. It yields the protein CASSLGRTGLEQYF.

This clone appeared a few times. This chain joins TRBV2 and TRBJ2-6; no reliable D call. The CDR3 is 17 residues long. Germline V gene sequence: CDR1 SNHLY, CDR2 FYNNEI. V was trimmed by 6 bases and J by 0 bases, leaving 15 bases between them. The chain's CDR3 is CASRRPVFSSGANVLTF. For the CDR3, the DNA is TGTGCCAGCAGGAGGCCCGTATTTAGCTCTGGGGCCAACGTCCTGACTTTC.

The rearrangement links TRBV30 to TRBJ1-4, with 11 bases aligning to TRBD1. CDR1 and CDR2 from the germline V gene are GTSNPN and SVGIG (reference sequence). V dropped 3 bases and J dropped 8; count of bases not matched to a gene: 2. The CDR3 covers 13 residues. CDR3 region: CAWSRDRGEKLFF. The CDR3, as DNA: TGTGCCTGGAGCCGGGACAGGGGGGAAAAACTGTTTTTT.

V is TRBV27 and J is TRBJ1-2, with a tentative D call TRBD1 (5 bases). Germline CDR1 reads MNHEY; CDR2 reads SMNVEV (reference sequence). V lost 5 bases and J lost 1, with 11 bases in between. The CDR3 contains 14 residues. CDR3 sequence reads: CASSGRGGNYGYTF. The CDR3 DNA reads TGTGCCAGCAGTGGCCGGGGGGGTAACTATGGCTACACCTTC.

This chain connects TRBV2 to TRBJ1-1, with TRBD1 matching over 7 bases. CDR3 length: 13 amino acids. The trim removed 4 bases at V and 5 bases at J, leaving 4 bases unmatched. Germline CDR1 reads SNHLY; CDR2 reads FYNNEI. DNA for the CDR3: TGTGCCAGCAGTGTCGACAGGGAAACTGAAGCTTTCTTT. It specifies CASSVDRETEAFF.

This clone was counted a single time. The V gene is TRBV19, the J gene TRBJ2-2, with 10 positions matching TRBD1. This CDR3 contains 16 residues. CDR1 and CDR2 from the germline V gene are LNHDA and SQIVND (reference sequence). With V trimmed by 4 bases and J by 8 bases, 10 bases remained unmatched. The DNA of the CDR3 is TGTGCCAGTAGTACGCCGGGACAGGGGCTCCGGGGGGAGCTGTTTTTT. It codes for CASSTPGQGLRGELFF.

CDR3 amino acids: CASSFLMTEQYF. In nucleotides, the CDR3 is TGTGCCAGCAGTTTCCTGATGACTGAGCAGTACTTC. The chain uses TRBV28 and TRBJ2-7; D remains unclear. With 3 bases removed from V and 7 bases from J, the gap between germline ends came to 10 bases. CDR1 MDHEN and CDR2 SYDVKM come from the germline V gene. The CDR3 runs 12 residues.